The T cell receptor beta chain under discussion was sequenced for a study of blood T cell repertoires in COVID-19 (dated by TCRdb to the early 2020s). For the study in its entirety: Collaborator samples came from the United States, Italy and Spain and covered acute and convalescent phases of COVID-19. The material from the prospective study consisted of cDNA or gDNA derived from T cells, B-cell-depleted T cells, or PBMCs. The repertoires were released in a freely available public database meant as a resource for research on the immune response to SARS-CoV-2. The samples were drawn from two sources: the first 160 participants of the ongoing ImmuneRACE study, and 1,200 or so subjects contributed by 6 global collaborators. Where available, HLA class I and class II types were taken from metadata supplied by the sample provider and were not determined by assay-based typing. Sample metadata almost always included a de-identified subject ID, COVID-19 status, age in years and sex. The dataset comprised deeply sampled blood TCRbeta repertoires from subjects exposed to, actively infected with, or recovered from COVID-19. Paper-wide results and their limitations: How much clinical and demographic metadata was included differed by source and by participant, and the metadata was provided uncurated.

The immunoSEQ Assay, a bias-controlled multiplex PCR, was used to amplify TCRbeta CDR3 regions from genomic DNA. Regarding the original processing steps: The number of nucleated cells in each sample was estimated from the amplification of reference gene primers within the assay. To quantify the absolute abundance of each unique TCRbeta CDR3 rearrangement, sequence reads were collapsed and filtered. For each sample, productive Simpson clonality was calculated by taking the square root of Simpson's diversity index across productive rearrangements. TCRdb limited this immuneACCESS table to in-frame rearrangements with V and J called. A share of clones is missing; checked studies link under half to unresolved V genes, and the rest is unexplained. The V and J calls and clone size were taken over from that table, and D and trimming were inferred from the DNA. Here the sample has fewer than 300,000 clones; about 85% occur a single time. The top ten clones comprise 2% to 3% of the sample.

Participants in the prospective study were enrolled through a virtual design, were aged roughly 18 to 90 years, and lived in about 25 United States geographic areas. In the prospective study, cohorts were assigned on the basis of participant-reported clinical history obtained from a screening survey and a study questionnaire. Recovered participants in ImmuneRACE Cohort 3 were defined as having two consecutive negative NP/OP PCR tests, clearance from a healthcare professional, or resolution of symptoms. In the prospective study, mobile phlebotomists collected whole blood, serum and a nasopharyngeal or oropharyngeal swab from each participant. Prospective study participants could optionally give additional blood draws and questionnaires over an approximately two-month period. Before DNA extraction, prospective study blood samples were shipped either frozen or at room temperature. Note on this clone: Its binding antigen is unknown. No quality values exist for individual bases; no much larger clone is one base distant.

This receptor was identified in a woman aged 45-65 years who had recovered from COVID-19. Sequenced sample: PBMCs or T cells enriched from blood (not recorded which).

This receptor carries the CDR3 CAWNAGDYNEQFF. The base sequence is TGTGCCTGGAACGCGGGGGACTACAATGAGCAGTTCTTC. The rearrangement joined TRBV30 to TRBJ2-1; TRBD2 aligns with 7 central bases. The cysteine opens and the phenylalanine closes a CDR3 of 13 amino acids. The only DNA kept is the CDR3, 39 bases in frame from the first base. Clipping removes 4 bases from V and 3 bases from J, with 3 as the unmatched junction base count. CDR1 GTSNPN and CDR2 SVGIG are derived from the germline V gene (reference sequence).